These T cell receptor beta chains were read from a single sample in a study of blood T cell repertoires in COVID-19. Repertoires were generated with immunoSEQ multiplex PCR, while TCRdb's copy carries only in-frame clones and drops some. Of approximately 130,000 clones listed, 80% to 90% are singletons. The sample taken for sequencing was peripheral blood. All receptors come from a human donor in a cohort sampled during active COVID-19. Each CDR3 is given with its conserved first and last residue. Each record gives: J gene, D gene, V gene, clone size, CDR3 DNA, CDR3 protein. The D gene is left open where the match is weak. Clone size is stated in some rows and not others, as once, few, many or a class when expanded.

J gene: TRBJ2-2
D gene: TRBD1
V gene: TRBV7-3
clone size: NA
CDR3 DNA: TGTGCCAGCAGCCGGGGACAGGGGTACACCGGGGAGCTGTTTTTT
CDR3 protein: CASSRGQGYTGELFF

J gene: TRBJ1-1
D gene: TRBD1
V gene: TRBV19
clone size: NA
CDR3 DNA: TGTGCCAGTAGCCCCGCTTTTCAGACAGGGCGATACACTGAAGCTTTCTTT
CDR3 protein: CASSPAFQTGRYTEAFF

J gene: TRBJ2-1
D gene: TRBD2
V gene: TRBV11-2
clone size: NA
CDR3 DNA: TGTGCCAGCAGCGTGACTAGCGGGATTACCAATGAGCAGTTCTTC
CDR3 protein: CASSVTSGITNEQFF

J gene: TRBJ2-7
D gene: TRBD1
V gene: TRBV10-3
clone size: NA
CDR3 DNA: TGTGCCATGGCGGGACAGGGGGCCCACGAGCAGTACTTC
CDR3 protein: CAMAGQGAHEQYF

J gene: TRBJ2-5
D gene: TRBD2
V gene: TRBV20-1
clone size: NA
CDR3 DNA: TGCAGTGCTAATGACCGGCGGACTAGCGGGGGGCAAAAAGAGACCCAGTACTTC
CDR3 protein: CSANDRRTSGGQKETQYF

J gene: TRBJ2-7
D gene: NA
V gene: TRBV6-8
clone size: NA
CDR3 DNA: TGTGCCAGCACTTTGGATCCGGGTCCTTCTTCGGACTACGAGCAGTACTTC
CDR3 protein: CASTLDPGPSSDYEQYF

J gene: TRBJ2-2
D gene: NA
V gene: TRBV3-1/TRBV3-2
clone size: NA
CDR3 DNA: TGTGCCAGCAGCCAAGATTCCCTTTACACCGGGGAGCTGTTTTTT
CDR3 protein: CASSQDSLYTGELFF

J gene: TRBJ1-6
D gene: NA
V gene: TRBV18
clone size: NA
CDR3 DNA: TGTGCCAGCTCTCCCTCCGCGGGGTCACCCCTCCACTTT
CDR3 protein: CASSPSAGSPLHF

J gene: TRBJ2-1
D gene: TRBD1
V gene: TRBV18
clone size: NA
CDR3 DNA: TGTGCCAGCTTCTTCTCGGGCCGGGACAGGTACAATGAGCAGTTCTTC
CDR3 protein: CASFFSGRDRYNEQFF

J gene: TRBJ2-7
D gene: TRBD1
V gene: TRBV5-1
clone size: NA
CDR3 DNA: TGCGCCAGCAGCTTGTACAGGGGGTCCTACGAGCAGTACTTC
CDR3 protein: CASSLYRGSYEQYF

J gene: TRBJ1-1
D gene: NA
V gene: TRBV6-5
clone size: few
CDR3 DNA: TGTGCCAGCAGTTACCGACTTAATGCTGAAGCTTTCTTT
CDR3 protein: CASSYRLNAEAFF